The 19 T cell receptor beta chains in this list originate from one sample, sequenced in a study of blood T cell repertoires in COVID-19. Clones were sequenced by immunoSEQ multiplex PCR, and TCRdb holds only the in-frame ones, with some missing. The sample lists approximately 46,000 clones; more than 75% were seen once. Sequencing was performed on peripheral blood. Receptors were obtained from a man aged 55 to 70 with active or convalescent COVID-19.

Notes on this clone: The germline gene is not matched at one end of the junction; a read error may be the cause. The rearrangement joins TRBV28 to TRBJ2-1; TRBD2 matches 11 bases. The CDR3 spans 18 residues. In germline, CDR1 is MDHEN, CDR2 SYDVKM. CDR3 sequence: CASSVAGGSESSNNEQFF. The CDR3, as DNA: TGTGCCAGCAGCGTAGCGGGGGGGTCCGAATCCTCCAACAATGAGCAGTTCTTC.

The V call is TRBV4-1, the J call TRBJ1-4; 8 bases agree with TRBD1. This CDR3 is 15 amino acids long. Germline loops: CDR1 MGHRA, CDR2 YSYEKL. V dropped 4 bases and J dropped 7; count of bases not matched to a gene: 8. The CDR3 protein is CASSPLGTGSEKLFF. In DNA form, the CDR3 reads TGCGCCAGCAGCCCCCTGGGGACAGGTAGTGAAAAACTGTTTTTT.

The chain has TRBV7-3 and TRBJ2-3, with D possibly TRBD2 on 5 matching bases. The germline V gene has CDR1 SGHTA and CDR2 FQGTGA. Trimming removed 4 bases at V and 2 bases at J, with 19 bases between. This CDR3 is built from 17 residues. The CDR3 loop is CASSSTPGVRNTDTQYF. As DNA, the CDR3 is TGTGCCAGCAGCTCCACCCCCGGGGTACGAAACACAGATACGCAGTATTTT.

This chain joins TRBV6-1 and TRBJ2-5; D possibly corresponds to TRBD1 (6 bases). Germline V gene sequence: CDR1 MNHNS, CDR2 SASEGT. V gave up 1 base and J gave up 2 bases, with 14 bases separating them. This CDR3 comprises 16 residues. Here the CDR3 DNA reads TGTGCCAGCAGTGAAGGGGCCAGGGGCAGTCAAGAGACCCAGTACTTC. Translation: CASSEGARGSQETQYF.

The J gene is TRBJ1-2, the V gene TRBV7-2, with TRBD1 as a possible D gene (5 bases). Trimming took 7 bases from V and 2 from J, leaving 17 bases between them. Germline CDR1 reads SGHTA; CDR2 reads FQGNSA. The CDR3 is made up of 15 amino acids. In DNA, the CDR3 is TGTGCCAGCACCCTAAGCGGGGGTACAAACTATGGCTACACCTTC. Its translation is CASTLSGGTNYGYTF.

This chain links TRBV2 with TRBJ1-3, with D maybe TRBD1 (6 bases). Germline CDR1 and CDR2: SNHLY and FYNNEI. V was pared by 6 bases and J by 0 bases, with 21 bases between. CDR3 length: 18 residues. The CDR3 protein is CASSGPGAVPLSGNTIYF. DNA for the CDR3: TGTGCCAGCAGCGGACCAGGGGCCGTACCCCTCTCTGGAAACACCATATATTTT.

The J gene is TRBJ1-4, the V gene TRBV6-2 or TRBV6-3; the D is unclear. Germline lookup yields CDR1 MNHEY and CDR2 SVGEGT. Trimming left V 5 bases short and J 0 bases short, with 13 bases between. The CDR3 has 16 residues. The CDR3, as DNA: TGTGCCAGCAGTCTAGACCGGCCCGCAACTAATGAAAAACTGTTTTTT. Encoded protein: CASSLDRPATNEKLFF.

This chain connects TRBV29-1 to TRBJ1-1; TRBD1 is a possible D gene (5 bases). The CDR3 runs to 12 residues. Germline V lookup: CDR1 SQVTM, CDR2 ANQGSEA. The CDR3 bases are TGCGCAGGGTTGTTGGCGAACACTGAAGCTTTCTTT. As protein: CAGLLANTEAFF.

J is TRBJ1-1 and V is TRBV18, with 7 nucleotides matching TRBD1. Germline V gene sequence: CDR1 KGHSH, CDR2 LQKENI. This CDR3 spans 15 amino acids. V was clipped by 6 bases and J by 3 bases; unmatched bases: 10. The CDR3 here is CASSPEKGGHTEAFF. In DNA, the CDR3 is TGTGCCAGCTCCCCCGAGAAAGGGGGCCACACTGAAGCTTTCTTT.

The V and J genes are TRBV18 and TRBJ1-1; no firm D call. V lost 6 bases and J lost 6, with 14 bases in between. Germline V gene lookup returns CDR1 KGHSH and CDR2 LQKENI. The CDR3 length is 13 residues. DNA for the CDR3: TGTGCCAGCTCTCCCAGGTTAACGGCTGAAGCTTTCTTT. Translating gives CASSPRLTAEAFF.

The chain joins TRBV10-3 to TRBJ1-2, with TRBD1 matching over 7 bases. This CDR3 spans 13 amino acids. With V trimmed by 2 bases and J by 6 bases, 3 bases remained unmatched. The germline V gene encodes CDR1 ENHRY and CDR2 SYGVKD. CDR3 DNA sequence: TGTGCCATCAGTGAGACAGGGGAGGATGGCTACACCTTC. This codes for CAISETGEDGYTF.

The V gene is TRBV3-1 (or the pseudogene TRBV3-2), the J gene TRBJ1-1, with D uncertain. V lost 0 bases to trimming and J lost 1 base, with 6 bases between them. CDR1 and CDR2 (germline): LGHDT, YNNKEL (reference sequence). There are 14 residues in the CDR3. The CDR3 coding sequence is TGTGCCAGCAGCCAAGATTCCGGGAACACTGAAGCTTTCTTT. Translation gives CASSQDSGNTEAFF.

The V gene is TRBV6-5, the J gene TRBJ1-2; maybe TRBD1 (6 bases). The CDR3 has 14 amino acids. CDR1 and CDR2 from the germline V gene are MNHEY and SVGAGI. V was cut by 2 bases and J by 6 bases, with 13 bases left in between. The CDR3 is CASSYLGADNGYTF. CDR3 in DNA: TGTGCCAGCAGTTACCTGGGGGCTGACAATGGCTACACCTTC.

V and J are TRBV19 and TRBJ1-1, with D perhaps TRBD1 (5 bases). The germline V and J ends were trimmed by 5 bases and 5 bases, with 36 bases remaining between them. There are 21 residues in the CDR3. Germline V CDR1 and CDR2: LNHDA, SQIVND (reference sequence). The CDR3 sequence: CASSPILAGIFEQKRGTEAFF. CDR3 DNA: TGTGCCAGTAGTCCCATCCTGGCTGGGATTTTTGAACAAAAGCGGGGGACTGAAGCTTTCTTT.

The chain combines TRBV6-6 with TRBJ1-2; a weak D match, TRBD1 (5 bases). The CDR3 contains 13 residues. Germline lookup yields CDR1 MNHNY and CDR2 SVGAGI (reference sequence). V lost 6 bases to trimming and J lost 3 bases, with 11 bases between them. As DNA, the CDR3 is TGTGCCAGCAGCTTGGGAGGGGACTATGGCTACACCTTC. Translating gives CASSLGGDYGYTF.

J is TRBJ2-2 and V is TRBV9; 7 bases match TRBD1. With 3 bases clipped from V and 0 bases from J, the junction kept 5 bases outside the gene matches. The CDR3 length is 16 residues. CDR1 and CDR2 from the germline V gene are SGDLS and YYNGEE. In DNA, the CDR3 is TGTGCCAGCAGCGAGAGGGGGACAGCGAACACCGGGGAGCTGTTTTTT. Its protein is CASSERGTANTGELFF. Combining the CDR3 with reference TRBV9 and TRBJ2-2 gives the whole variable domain DSGVTQTPKHLITATGQRVTLRCSPRSGDLSVYWYQQSLDQGLQFLIQYYNGEERAKGNILERFSAQQFPDLHSELNLSSLELGDSALYFCASSERGTANTGELFFGEGSRLTVL.

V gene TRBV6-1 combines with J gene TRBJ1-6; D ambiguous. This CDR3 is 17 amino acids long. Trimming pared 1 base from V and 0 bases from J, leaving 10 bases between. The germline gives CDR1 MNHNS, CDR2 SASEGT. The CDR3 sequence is CASSEERRSSYNSPLHF. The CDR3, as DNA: TGTGCCAGCAGTGAAGAGCGTCGCAGCTCCTATAATTCACCCCTCCACTTT.

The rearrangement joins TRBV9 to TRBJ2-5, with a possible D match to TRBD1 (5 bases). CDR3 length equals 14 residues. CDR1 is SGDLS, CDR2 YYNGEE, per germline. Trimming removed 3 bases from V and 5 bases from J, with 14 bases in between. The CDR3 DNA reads TGTGCCAGCAGCGGGGGCCCAGGGATGGAGACCCAGTACTTC. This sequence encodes CASSGGPGMETQYF.

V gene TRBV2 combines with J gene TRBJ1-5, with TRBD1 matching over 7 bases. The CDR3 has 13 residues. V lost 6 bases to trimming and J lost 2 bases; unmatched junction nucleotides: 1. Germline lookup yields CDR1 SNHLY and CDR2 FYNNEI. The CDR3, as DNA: TGTGCCAGCAGACAGGGGCGCAATCAGCCCCAGCATTTT. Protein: CASRQGRNQPQHF.